The 10 T cell receptor beta chains below were found in one sample sequenced in a study of control samples from healthy donors and cancer patients. Profiled with immunoSEQ multiplex PCR; TCRdb holds only in-frame clones, not every one. The profile shows approximately 99,000 clones, approximately 84% of them singletons. The sequencing input was blood. The receptor source for this set is a man between 18 and 35 years old in good health.

This CDR3 is CASSLYFSGVGTDTQYF. The CDR3, as DNA: TGTGCCAGCAGTCTTTACTTTAGCGGGGTGGGCACAGATACGCAGTATTTT. The V and J genes are TRBV2 and TRBJ2-3, with TRBD2 matching over 8 bases. The CDR3 has 17 amino acids. Germline V gene lookup returns CDR1 SNHLY and CDR2 FYNNEI. Trimming cost V 5 bases and J 1 base; bases outside gene matches: 11.

V and J are TRBV7-6 and TRBJ2-3, with 7 bases identical to TRBD1. Germline CDR1 and CDR2: SGHVS and FNYEAQ. Losses at the gene ends were 4 bases for V and 5 bases for J; bases not matched to a gene: 9. This CDR3 contains 15 residues. CDR3 residues: CASSYLTGWGDTQYF. The CDR3 nucleotides are TGTGCCAGCAGCTACCTGACAGGGTGGGGAGATACGCAGTATTTT.

This chain links TRBV6-5 with TRBJ1-5, with D perhaps TRBD1 (5 bases). Germline CDR1 is MNHEY and CDR2 is SVGAGI. The V gene lost 0 bases and the J gene lost 2 bases, with 8 bases spanning the gap. The CDR3 runs to 15 residues. The CDR3 protein is CASSYSWGGNQPQHF. The DNA of the CDR3 is TGTGCCAGCAGTTACTCGTGGGGGGGCAATCAGCCCCAGCATTTT.

The chain combines TRBV7-8 with TRBJ1-1; D is unclear. Germline V gene sequence: CDR1 SGHVS, CDR2 FQNEAQ. The CDR3 is made up of 13 amino acids. V was shortened by 0 bases and J by 2 bases, with 4 bases between the two germline ends. The CDR3 DNA sequence: TGTGCCAGCAGCTTAGCGCAAAACACTGAAGCTTTCTTT. It codes for CASSLAQNTEAFF. The complete variable domain, with remaining parts taken from reference TRBV7-8 and TRBJ1-1, reads GAGVSQSPRYKVAKRGQDVALRCDPISGHVSLFWYQQALGQGPEFLTYFQNEAQLDKSGLPSDRFFAERPEGSVSTLKIQRTQQEDSAVYLCASSLAQNTEAFFGQGTRLTVV.

This clone has only one observation. The chain combines TRBV11-2 with TRBJ2-1, with TRBD1 matching over 7 bases. J was trimmed by 6 bases and V by 5 bases; bases with no gene match: 10. The CDR3 totals 15 residues. Germline CDR1 and CDR2: SGHAT and FQNNGV. CDR3 in amino acids: CASSRPGDRINEQFF. Here the CDR3 DNA reads TGTGCCAGCAGCCGACCAGGGGACAGAATCAATGAGCAGTTCTTC.

CDR3 region: CASRVGTLNTEAFF. DNA of the CDR3: TGTGCCAGTAGGGTAGGGACCCTGAACACTGAAGCTTTCTTT. This chain links TRBV19 with TRBJ1-1, with D possibly matching TRBD1 (5 bases). This CDR3 region has 14 residues. Trimming pared 6 bases from V and 0 bases from J, leaving 11 bases between. Germline V CDR1 and CDR2: LNHDA, SQIVND (reference sequence).

The gene calls are TRBV3-1 (or the pseudogene TRBV3-2) and TRBJ1-2; tentatively, D is TRBD1 (5 bases). The CDR3 extends over 15 amino acids. Germline V CDR1 and CDR2: LGHDT, YNNKEL (reference sequence). Trimming shortened V by 3 bases and J by 4 bases, and 15 bases separated the two germline ends. The CDR3 DNA is TGTGCCAGCAGCCAGACAAGCCGGGGCTCCTATGGCTACACCTTC. Translation gives CASSQTSRGSYGYTF.

In this sample, this clone turned up once. The J gene is TRBJ2-4, the V gene TRBV30; 7 nucleotides match TRBD1. Trimming took 0 bases from V and 4 from J; bases not matched to a gene: 3. Per the germline V gene, CDR1 is GTSNPN and CDR2 is SVGIG (reference sequence). The CDR3 is made up of 14 amino acids. The CDR3 spells CAWSVGTEKNIQYF. CDR3 sequence (DNA): TGTGCCTGGAGTGTAGGGACAGAGAAAAACATTCAGTACTTC.

V is TRBV18 and J is TRBJ2-5, with D unclear. The CDR3 is made up of 13 amino acids. Between the trimmed V and J ends, which lost 3 bases and 4 bases, there was a span of 9 bases. CDR1 and CDR2 (germline): KGHSH, LQKENI. Here the CDR3 reads CASSPSFGETQYF. For the CDR3, the DNA is TGTGCCAGCTCACCGAGCTTCGGAGAGACCCAGTACTTC. The variable domain in full, completed from reference TRBV18 and TRBJ2-5, reads NAGVMQNPRHLVRRRGQEARLRCSPMKGHSHVYWYRQLPEEGLKFMVYLQKENIIDESGMPKERFSAEFPKEGPSILRIQQVVRGDSAAYFCASSPSFGETQYFGPGTRLLVL.

This chain links TRBV5-6 with TRBJ1-2, with 7 bases aligning to TRBD1. V lost 4 bases and J lost 6; bases outside the gene matches: 9. Germline loops: CDR1 SGHDT, CDR2 YYEEEE. The CDR3 runs 14 residues. The CDR3 DNA sequence: TGTGCCAGCAGCCTCACAGGGGCAGGGAATGGCTACACCTTC. Its translation: CASSLTGAGNGYTF.